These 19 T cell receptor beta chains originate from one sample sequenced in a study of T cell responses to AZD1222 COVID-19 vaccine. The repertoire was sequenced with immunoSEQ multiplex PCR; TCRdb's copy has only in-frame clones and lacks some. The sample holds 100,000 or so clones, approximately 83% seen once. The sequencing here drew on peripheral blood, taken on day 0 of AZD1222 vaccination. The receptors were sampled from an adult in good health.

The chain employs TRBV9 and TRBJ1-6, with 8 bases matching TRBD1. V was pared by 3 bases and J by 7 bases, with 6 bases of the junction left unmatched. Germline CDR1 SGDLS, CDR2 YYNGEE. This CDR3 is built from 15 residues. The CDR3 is CASSAQGEDNSPLHF. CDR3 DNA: TGTGCCAGCAGCGCACAGGGGGAAGACAATTCACCCCTCCACTTT.

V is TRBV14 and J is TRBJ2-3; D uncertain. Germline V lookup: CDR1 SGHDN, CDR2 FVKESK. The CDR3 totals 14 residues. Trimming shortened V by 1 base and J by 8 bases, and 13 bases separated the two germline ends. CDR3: CASSQGARSSTQYF. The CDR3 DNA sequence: TGTGCCAGCAGCCAAGGGGCCAGGAGCTCTACGCAGTATTTT. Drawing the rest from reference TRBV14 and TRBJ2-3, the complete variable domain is EAGVTQFPSHSVIEKGQTVTLRCDPISGHDNLYWYRRVMGKEIKFLLHFVKESKQDESGMPNNRFLAERTGGTYSTLKVQPAELEDSGVYFCASSQGARSSTQYFGPGTRLTVL.

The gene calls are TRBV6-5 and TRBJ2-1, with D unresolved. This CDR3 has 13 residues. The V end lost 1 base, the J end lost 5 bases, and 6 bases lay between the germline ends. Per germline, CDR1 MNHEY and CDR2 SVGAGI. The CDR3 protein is CASSYFGNNEQFF. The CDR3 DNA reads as TGTGCCAGCAGTTACTTTGGGAACAATGAGCAGTTCTTC.

Written as DNA, the CDR3 is TGTGCCAGCAGCGGTCGAGGGAGCGGCACAGATACGCAGTATTTT. Encoded protein: CASSGRGSGTDTQYF. The chain uses TRBV9 and TRBJ2-3, with D perhaps TRBD2 (5 bases). Trimming stripped 3 bases from V and 1 base from J, with 12 bases between. Germline loops: CDR1 SGDLS, CDR2 YYNGEE. This CDR3 has 15 amino acids.

The CDR3 DNA reads TGTGCCACCAGTGATTCTGACAATGAGCAGTTCTTC. This codes for CATSDSDNEQFF. The chain carries TRBV24-1 and TRBJ2-1; no reliable D call. Between the trimmed V and J ends, which lost 2 bases and 5 bases, there was a span of 3 bases. The CDR3 has 12 amino acids. The germline CDR1 and CDR2 sequences are KGHDR and SFDVKD.

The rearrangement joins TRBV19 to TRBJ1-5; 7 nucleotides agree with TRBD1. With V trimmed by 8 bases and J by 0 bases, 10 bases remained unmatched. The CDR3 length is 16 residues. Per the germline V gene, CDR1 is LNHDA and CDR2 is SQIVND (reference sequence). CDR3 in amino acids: CASHQGQPNSNQPQHF. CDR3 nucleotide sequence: TGTGCCAGTCACCAGGGACAGCCAAATAGCAATCAGCCCCAGCATTTT.

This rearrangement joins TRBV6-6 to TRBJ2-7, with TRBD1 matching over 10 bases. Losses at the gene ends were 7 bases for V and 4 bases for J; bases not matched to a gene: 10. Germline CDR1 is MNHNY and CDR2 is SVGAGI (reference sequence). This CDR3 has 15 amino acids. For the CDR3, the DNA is TGTGCCAGCAATGAACCGGGACAGGGGTTTTACGAGCAGTACTTC. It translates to CASNEPGQGFYEQYF.

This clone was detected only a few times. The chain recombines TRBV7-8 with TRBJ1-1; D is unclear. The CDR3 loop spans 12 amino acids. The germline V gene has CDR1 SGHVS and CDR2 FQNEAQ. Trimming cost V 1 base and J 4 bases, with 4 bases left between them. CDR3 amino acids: CASSLVVTEAFF. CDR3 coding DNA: TGTGCCAGCAGCTTAGTGGTCACTGAAGCTTTCTTT.

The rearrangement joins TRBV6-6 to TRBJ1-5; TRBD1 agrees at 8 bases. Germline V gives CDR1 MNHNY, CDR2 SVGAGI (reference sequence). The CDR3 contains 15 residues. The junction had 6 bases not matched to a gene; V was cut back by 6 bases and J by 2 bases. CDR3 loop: CASSPGTGGNQPQHF. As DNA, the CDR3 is TGTGCCAGCAGCCCCGGGACAGGTGGCAATCAGCCCCAGCATTTT.

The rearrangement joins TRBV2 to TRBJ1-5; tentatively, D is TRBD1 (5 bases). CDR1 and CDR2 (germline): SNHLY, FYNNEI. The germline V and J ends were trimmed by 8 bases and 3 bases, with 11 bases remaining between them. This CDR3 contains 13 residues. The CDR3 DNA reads TGTGCCAGCTCCGACAGAATCAATCAGCCCCAGCATTTT. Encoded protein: CASSDRINQPQHF.

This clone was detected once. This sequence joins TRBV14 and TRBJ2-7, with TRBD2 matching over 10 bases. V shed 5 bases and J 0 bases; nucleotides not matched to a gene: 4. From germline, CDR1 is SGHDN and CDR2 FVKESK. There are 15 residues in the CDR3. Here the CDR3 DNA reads TGTGCCAGCAGCTCAGGACTAGCGGCCTCCTACGAGCAGTACTTC. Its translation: CASSSGLAASYEQYF. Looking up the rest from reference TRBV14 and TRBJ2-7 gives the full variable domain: EAGVTQFPSHSVIEKGQTVTLRCDPISGHDNLYWYRRVMGKEIKFLLHFVKESKQDESGMPNNRFLAERTGGTYSTLKVQPAELEDSGVYFCASSSGLAASYEQYFGPGTRLTVT.

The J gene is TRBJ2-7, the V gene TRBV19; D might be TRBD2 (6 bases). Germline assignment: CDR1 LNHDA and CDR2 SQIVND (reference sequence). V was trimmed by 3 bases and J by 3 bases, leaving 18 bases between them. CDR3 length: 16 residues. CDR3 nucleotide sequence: TGTGCCAGTAGTATCTCCACCGGGACTGGAGGCTACGAGCAGTACTTC. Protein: CASSISTGTGGYEQYF.

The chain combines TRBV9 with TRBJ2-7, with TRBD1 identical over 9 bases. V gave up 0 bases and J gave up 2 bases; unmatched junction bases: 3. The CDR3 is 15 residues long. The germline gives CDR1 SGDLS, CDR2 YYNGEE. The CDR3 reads CASSVAGQGTYEQYF. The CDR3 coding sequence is TGTGCCAGCAGCGTAGCCGGACAGGGGACCTACGAGCAGTACTTC.

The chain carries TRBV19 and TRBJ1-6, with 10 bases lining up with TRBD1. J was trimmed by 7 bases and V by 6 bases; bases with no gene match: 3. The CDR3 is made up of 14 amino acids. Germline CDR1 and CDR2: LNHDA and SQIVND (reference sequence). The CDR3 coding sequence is TGTGCCAGTAGGCGGACAGGGGGAAATTCACCCCTCCACTTT. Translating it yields CASRRTGGNSPLHF.

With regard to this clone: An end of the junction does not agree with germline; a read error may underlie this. CDR3: CASSATHGTSGGEQFF. As DNA, the CDR3 is TGTGCTAGCAGCGCTACGCATGGGACTAGCGGGGGGGAGCAGTTCTTC. The chain carries TRBV7-7 and TRBJ2-1, with 15 positions matching TRBD2. The CDR3 length is 16 residues. CDR1 and CDR2 from the germline V gene are SSHAT and FNYEAQ (reference sequence).

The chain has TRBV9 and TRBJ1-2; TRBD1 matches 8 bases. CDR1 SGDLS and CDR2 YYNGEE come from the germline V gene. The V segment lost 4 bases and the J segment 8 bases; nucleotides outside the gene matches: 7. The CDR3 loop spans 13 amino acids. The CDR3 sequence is CASSLDRGWGYTF. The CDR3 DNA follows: TGTGCCAGCAGCCTTGACAGGGGTTGGGGCTACACCTTC.

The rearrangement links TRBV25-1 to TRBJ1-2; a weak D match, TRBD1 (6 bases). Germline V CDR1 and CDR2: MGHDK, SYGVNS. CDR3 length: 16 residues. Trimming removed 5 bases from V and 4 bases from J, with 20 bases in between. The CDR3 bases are TGTGCCAGCAGTCAAGGGGGGCCGTGGGACGGCTATGGCTACACCTTC. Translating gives CASSQGGPWDGYGYTF.

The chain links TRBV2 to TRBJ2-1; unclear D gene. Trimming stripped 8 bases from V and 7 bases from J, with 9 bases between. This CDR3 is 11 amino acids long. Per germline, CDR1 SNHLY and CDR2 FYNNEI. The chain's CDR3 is CASAYGNEQFF. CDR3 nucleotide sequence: TGTGCCAGCGCGTACGGGAATGAGCAGTTCTTC.

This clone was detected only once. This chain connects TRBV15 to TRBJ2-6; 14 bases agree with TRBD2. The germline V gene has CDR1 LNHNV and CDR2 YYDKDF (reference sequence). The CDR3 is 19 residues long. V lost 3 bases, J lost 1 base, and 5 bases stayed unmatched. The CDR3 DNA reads TGTGCCACCAGCAGGGGGACTAGCGGGAGCGGTTCTGGGGCCAACGTCCTGACTTTC. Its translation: CATSRGTSGSGSGANVLTF.